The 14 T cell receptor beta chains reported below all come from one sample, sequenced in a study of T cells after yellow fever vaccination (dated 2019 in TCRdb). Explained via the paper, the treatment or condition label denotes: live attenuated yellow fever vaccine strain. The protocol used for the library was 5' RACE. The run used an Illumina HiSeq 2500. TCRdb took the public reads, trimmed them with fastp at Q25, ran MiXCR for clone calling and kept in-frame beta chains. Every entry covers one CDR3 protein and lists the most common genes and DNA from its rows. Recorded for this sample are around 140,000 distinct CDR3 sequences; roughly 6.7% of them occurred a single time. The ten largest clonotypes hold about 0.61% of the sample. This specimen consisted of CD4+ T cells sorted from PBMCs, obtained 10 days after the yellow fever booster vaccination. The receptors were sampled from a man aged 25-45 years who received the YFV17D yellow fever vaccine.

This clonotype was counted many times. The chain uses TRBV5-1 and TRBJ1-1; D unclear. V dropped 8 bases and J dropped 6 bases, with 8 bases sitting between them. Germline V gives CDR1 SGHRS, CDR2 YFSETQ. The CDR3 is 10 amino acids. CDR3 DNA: TGCGCCAGTCGTGTCCCTGAAGCTTTCTTT. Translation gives CASRVPEAFF.

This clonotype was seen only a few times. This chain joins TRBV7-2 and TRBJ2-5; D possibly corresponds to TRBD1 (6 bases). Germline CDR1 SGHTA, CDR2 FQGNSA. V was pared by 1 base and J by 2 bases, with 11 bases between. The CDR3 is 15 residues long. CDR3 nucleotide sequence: TGTGCCAGCAGCTTAGTGGGAGACAGGCAAGAGACCCAGTACTTC. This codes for CASSLVGDRQETQYF. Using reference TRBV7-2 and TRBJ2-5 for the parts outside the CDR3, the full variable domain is GAGVSQSPSNKVTEKGKDVELRCDPISGHTALYWYRQSLGQGLEFLIYFQGNSAPDKSGLPSDRFSAERTGGSVSTLTIQRTQQEDSAVYLCASSLVGDRQETQYFGPGTRLLVL.

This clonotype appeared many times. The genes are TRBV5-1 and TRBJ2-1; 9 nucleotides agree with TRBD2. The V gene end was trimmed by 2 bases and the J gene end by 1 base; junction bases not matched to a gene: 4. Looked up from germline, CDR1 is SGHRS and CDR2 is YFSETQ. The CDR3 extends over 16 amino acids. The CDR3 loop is CASSFIAGASYNEQFF. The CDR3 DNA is TGCGCCAGCAGCTTTATAGCGGGAGCTTCCTACAATGAGCAGTTCTTC.

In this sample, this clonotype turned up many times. In DNA form, the CDR3 reads TGTGCCTGGAGCCACGGGGGAAGCACAGATACGCAGTATTTT. Translation gives CAWSHGGSTDTQYF. The gene calls are TRBV30 and TRBJ2-3; D is perhaps TRBD2 (6 bases). Trimming stripped 3 bases from V and 0 bases from J, with 10 bases between. Germline values: CDR1 GTSNPN, CDR2 SVGIG (reference sequence). The CDR3 covers 14 residues.

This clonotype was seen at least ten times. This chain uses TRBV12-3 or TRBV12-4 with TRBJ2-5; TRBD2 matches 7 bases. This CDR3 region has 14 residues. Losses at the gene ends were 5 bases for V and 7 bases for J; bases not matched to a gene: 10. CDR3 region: CASSRLAGVGTQYF. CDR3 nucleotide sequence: TGTGCCAGCAGTCGCCTCGCGGGGGTCGGGACCCAGTACTTC.

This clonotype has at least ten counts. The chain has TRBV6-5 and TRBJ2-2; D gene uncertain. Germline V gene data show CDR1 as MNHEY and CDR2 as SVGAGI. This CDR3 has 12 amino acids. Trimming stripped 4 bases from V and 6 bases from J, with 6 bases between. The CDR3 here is CASSSFPGELFF. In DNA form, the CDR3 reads TGTGCCAGCAGTTCCTTCCCCGGGGAGCTGTTTTTT.

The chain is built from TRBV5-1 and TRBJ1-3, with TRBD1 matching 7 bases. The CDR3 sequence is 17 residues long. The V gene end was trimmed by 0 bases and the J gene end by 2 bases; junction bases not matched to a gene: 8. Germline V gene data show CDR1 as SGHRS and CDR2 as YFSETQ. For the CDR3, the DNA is TGCGCCAGCAGCTTGGTTGCGACAGGGAGGACTGGAAACACCATATATTTT. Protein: CASSLVATGRTGNTIYF.

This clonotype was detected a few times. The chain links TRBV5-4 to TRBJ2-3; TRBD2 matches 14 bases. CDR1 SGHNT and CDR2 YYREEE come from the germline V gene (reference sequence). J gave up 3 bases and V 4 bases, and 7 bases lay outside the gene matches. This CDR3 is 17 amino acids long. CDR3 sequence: CASSPGLAGVETDTQYF. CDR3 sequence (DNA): TGTGCCAGCAGCCCGGGACTAGCGGGAGTAGAGACAGATACGCAGTATTTT.

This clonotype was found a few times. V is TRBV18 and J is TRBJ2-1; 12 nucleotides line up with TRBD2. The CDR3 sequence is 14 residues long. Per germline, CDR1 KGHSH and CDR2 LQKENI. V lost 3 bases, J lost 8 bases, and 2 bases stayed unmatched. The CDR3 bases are TGTGCCAGCTCACCGACTAGCGGGAGTTATGAGCAGTTCTTC. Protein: CASSPTSGSYEQFF.

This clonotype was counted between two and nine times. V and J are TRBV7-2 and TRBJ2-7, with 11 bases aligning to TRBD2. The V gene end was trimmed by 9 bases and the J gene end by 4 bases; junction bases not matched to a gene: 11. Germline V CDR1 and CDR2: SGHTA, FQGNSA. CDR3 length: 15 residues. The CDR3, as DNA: TGTGCCAGTCGTCGACCGGGACTAGCGGTATACGAGCAGTACTTC. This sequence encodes CASRRPGLAVYEQYF.

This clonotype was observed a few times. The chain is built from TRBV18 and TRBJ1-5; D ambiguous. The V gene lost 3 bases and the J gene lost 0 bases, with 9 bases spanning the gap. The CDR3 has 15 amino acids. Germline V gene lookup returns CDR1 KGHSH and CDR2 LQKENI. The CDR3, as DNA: TGTGCCAGCTCACCTTCCCTATATAGCAATCAGCCCCAGCATTTT. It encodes CASSPSLYSNQPQHF.

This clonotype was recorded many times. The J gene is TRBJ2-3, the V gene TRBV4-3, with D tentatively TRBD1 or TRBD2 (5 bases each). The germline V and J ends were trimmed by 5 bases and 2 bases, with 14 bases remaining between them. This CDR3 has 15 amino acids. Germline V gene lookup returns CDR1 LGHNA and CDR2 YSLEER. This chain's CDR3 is CASSAGGGSTDTQYF. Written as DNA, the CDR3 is TGCGCCAGCAGCGCAGGTGGGGGTTCCACAGATACGCAGTATTTT.

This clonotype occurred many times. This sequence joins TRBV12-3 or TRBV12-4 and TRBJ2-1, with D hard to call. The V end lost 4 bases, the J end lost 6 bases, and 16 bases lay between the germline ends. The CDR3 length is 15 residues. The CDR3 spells CASSSPWTRVNEQFF. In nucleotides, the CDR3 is TGTGCCAGCAGTTCCCCTTGGACGAGAGTCAATGAGCAGTTCTTC.

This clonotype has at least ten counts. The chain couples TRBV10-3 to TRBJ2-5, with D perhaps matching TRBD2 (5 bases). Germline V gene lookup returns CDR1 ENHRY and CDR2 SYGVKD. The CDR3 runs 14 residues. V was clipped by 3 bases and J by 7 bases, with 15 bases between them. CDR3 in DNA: TGTGCCATCAGTGACGGAGGTTATGGTGGGACCCAGTACTTC. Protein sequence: CAISDGGYGGTQYF.